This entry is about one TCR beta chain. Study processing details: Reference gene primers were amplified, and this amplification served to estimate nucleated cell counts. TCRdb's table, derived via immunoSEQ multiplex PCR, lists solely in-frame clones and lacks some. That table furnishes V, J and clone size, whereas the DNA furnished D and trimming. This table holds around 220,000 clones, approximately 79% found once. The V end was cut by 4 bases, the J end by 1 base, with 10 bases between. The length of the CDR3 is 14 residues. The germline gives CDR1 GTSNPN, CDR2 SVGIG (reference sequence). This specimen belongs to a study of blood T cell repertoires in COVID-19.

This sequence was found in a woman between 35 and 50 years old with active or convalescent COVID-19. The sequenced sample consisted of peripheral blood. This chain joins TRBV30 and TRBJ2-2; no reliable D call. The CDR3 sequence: CAWTSGLNTGELFF. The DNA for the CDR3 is TGTGCCTGGACCTCCGGGTTGAACACCGGGGAGCTGTTTTTT.